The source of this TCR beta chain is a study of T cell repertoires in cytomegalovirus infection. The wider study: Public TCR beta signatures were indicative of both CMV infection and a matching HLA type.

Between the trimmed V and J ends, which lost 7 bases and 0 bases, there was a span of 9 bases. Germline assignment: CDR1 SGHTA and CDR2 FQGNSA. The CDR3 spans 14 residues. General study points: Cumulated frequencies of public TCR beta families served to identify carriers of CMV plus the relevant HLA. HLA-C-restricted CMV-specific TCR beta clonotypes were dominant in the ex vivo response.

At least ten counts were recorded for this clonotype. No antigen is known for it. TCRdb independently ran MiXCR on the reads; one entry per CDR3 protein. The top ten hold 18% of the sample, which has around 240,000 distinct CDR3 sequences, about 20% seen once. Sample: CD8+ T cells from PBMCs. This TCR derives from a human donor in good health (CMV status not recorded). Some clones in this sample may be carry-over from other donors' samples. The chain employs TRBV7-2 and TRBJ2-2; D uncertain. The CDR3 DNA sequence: TGTGCCAGCACCTCGGATGCGAACACCGGGGAGCTGTTTTTT. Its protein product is CASTSDANTGELFF. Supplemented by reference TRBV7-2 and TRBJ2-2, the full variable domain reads GAGVSQSPSNKVTEKGKDVELRCDPISGHTALYWYRQSLGQGLEFLIYFQGNSAPDKSGLPSDRFSAERTGGSVSTLTIQRTQQEDSAVYLCASTSDANTGELFFGEGSRLTVL.